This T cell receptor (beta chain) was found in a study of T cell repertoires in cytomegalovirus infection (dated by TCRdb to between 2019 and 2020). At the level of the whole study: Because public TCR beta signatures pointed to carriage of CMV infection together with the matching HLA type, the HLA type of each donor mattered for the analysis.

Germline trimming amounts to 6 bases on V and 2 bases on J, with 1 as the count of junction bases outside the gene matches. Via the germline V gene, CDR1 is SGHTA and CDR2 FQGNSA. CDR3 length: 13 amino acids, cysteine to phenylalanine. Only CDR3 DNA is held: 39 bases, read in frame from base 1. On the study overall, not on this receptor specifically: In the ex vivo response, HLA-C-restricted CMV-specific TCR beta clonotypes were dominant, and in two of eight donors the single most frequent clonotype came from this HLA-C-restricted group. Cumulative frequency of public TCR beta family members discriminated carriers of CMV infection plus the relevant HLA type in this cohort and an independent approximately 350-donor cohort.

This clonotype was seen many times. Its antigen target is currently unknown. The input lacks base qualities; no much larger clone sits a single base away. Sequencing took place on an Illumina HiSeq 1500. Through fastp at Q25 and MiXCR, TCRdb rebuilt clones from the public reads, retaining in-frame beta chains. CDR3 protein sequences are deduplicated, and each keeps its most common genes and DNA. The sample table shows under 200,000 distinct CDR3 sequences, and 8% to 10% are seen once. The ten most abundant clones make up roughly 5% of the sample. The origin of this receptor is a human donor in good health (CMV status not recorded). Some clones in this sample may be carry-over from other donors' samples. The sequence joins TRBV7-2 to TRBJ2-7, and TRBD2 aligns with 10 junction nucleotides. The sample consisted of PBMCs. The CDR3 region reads CASRSGGAYEQYF. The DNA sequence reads TGTGCCAGCAGGAGCGGGGGGGCCTACGAGCAGTACTTC.